Following are 20 T cell receptor beta chains from one sample sequenced in a study of regulatory T cells in long-lasting Graves disease. Described time point: newly diagnosed GD, antithyroid drugs for less than 3 months. Construction of the TCR library relied on RNA isolated from PBMCs. Arm-PCR of CDR3 regions with iRepertoire HTBI primers generated TCR beta libraries. TCRdb re-called the multiplex PCR reads with MiXCR, one entry per CDR3 protein. In the table there are about 560,000 distinct CDR3 sequences, 15% to 20% of which are singletons. This same sample was also taken into another study, of T cells in Graves' hyperthyroidism and ophthalmopathy.

The material sequenced was peripheral blood mononuclear cells (PBMCs), taken at new diagnosis, from a patient treated with antithyroid drugs. Receptors were obtained from a man younger than 35 with Graves disease.

This clonotype appeared a few times. The chain couples TRBV18 to TRBJ2-6; D not certain. CDR3 size: 15 residues. Trimming removed 2 bases at V and 0 bases at J, with 5 bases between. The germline V gene has CDR1 KGHSH and CDR2 LQKENI. This CDR3 reads CASSPRNSGANVLTF. CDR3 coding DNA: TGTGCCAGCTCACCAAGGAACTCTGGGGCCAACGTCCTGACTTTC.

This clonotype was seen ten or more times. The V and J genes are TRBV10-2 and TRBJ1-5; D might be TRBD1 (5 bases). Germline CDR1 is WSHSY and CDR2 is SAAADI. The length of the CDR3 is 20 residues. V was cut by 6 bases and J by 2 bases, with 29 bases left in between. CDR3 region: CASSLSSGSGTLVGNQPQHF. The CDR3 DNA follows: TGCGCCAGCAGCCTATCAAGTGGCTCAGGGACTTTGGTTGGCAATCAGCCCCAGCATTTT.

In this sample, this clonotype turned up many times. V usage is TRBV3-1 and J usage is TRBJ1-2, with 7 positions matching TRBD1. There are 15 residues in the CDR3. Germline CDR1 LGHDT, CDR2 YNNKEL (reference sequence). The ends lost 4 bases at V and 2 bases at J; junction bases unmatched: 7. CDR3 nucleotide sequence: TGTGCCAGCAGCCGCTCTACAGGGGTAAACTATGGCTACACCTTC. This gives the protein CASSRSTGVNYGYTF. Filled out from reference TRBV3-1 and TRBJ1-2, the complete variable domain reads DTAVSQTPKYLVTQMGNDKSIKCEQNLGHDTMYWYKQDSKKFLKIMFSYNNKELIINETVPNRFSPKSPDKAHLNLHINSLELGDSAVYFCASSRSTGVNYGYTFGSGTRLTVV.

This clonotype was counted a few times. The genes are TRBV7-9 and TRBJ1-1; D remains ambiguous. The germline V gene has CDR1 SEHNR and CDR2 FQNEAQ (reference sequence). This CDR3 region has 14 residues. V shed 0 bases and J shed 5 bases, with 10 bases lying between them. CDR3 region: CASSLAGLGTEAFF. CDR3 coding DNA: TGTGCCAGCAGCTTAGCAGGGTTGGGAACTGAAGCTTTCTTT.

This CDR3 is CASSQGGRGPADTQYF. The CDR3, as DNA: TGTGCCAGCAGCCAAGGTGGCAGGGGGCCTGCGGATACGCAGTATTTT. V is TRBV3-1 and J is TRBJ2-3; 8 bases fit TRBD1. Germline V lookup: CDR1 LGHDT, CDR2 YNNKEL (reference sequence). The CDR3 contains 16 residues. Trimming took 1 base from V and 6 from J; bases not matched to a gene: 9.

This clonotype occurred many times. This chain links TRBV29-1 with TRBJ2-3, with 7 bases aligning to TRBD2. Trimming took 4 bases from V and 6 from J; bases not matched to a gene: 16. The length of the CDR3 is 16 residues. The germline CDR1 and CDR2 sequences are SQVTM and ANQGSEA. The CDR3: CSVAFPGRFLIDTQYF. The CDR3 bases are TGCAGCGTTGCTTTCCCCGGGAGGTTTCTAATTGATACGCAGTATTTT.

This clonotype was counted at least ten times. The CDR3 is CSVRQGNPLDTQYF. The CDR3 DNA reads as TGCAGCGTCAGGCAGGGGAACCCTCTCGATACGCAGTATTTT. The chain joins TRBV29-1 to TRBJ2-3; perhaps TRBD1 as D (6 bases). CDR1 and CDR2 (germline): SQVTM, ANQGSEA. This CDR3 contains 14 residues. V lost 6 bases and J lost 6, with 19 bases in between.

This clonotype was counted ten times or more. The chain links TRBV28 to TRBJ2-7; TRBD1 or TRBD2 may be the D gene (5 bases each). Trimming took off 6 bases at V and 0 bases at J, with 15 bases between the two ends. This CDR3 comprises 15 residues. Germline CDR1 and CDR2: MDHEN and SYDVKM. In nucleotides, the CDR3 is TGTGCCAGCAGCAGGGCCGGGACGTTCTCCTACGAGCAGTACTTC. This gives the protein CASSRAGTFSYEQYF.

The chain uses TRBV27 and TRBJ1-5, with a weak D call TRBD1 (5 bases). The CDR3 has 15 residues. Trimming took off 3 bases at V and 2 bases at J, with 11 bases between the two ends. Germline V gene lookup returns CDR1 MNHEY and CDR2 SMNVEV (reference sequence). Written as DNA, the CDR3 is TGTGCCAGCAGTTTGTTGGGGCAGGGCAATCAGCCCCAGCATTTT. Translated, it gives CASSLLGQGNQPQHF.

The CDR3 coding sequence is TGTGCCAGCAGCCCGAGTCCCGGGACAGGGACCCCCAATGAGCAGTTCTTC. Translated, it gives CASSPSPGTGTPNEQFF. This rearrangement joins TRBV7-9 to TRBJ2-1, with 9 bases aligning to TRBD1. From germline, CDR1 is SEHNR and CDR2 FQNEAQ (reference sequence). There are 17 residues in the CDR3. With V trimmed by 5 bases and J by 6 bases, 14 bases remained unmatched.

In this sample, this clonotype turned up many times. This sequence joins TRBV20-1 and TRBJ2-3, with D perhaps TRBD1 (5 bases). V lost 3 bases and J 4 bases, leaving 8 bases between the germline ends. The CDR3 loop spans 12 amino acids. CDR1 and CDR2 from the germline V gene are DFQATT and SNEGSKA (reference sequence). CDR3 sequence reads: CSASREADTQYF. CDR3 nucleotides: TGCAGTGCTAGCAGGGAAGCAGATACGCAGTATTTT.

This clonotype has just a few counts. The V and J genes are TRBV20-1 and TRBJ2-3; possibly TRBD2 for D (5 bases). The CDR3 has 14 residues. Germline lookup yields CDR1 DFQATT and CDR2 SNEGSKA (reference sequence). V was pared by 6 bases and J by 3 bases, with 16 bases between. In DNA, the CDR3 is TGCAGTGCATTGCCCGGGGTCCGGACAGATACGCAGTATTTT. It translates to CSALPGVRTDTQYF.

This clonotype was observed many times. The chain joins TRBV6-5 to TRBJ2-1; 8 bases align to TRBD2. The CDR3 covers 15 residues. Per the germline V gene, CDR1 is MNHEY and CDR2 is SVGAGI. Trimming cost V 4 bases and J 7 bases; bases outside gene matches: 9. CDR3 loop: CASSSGVAGSNEQFF. Here the CDR3 DNA reads TGTGCCAGCAGTTCCGGGGTAGCGGGATCGAATGAGCAGTTCTTC.

At least ten counts were recorded for this clonotype. The chain recombines TRBV20-1 with TRBJ2-5; possibly TRBD2 for D (6 bases). The germline V gene encodes CDR1 DFQATT and CDR2 SNEGSKA (reference sequence). V was shortened by 0 bases and J by 9 bases, with 11 bases between the two germline ends. This CDR3 is 12 amino acids long. This CDR3 is CSARDGGVPQYF. In DNA form, the CDR3 reads TGCAGTGCTAGAGACGGAGGGGTACCCCAGTACTTC.

The rearrangement links TRBV9 to TRBJ2-3; D unresolved. Germline V gene data show CDR1 as SGDLS and CDR2 as YYNGEE. The CDR3 totals 16 residues. Trimming took off 3 bases at V and 6 bases at J, with 20 bases between the two ends. The CDR3 protein is CASSAPGPQVWDTQYF. For the CDR3, the DNA is TGTGCCAGCAGCGCCCCCGGGCCTCAAGTTTGGGATACGCAGTATTTT. The full variable domain, completed using reference TRBV9 and TRBJ2-3, is DSGVTQTPKHLITATGQRVTLRCSPRSGDLSVYWYQQSLDQGLQFLIQYYNGEERAKGNILERFSAQQFPDLHSELNLSSLELGDSALYFCASSAPGPQVWDTQYFGPGTRLTVL.

The chain recombines TRBV20-1 with TRBJ1-2; D ambiguous. The CDR3 totals 14 residues. V lost 1 base, J lost 4 bases, and 13 bases lay in between. The germline CDR1 and CDR2 sequences are DFQATT and SNEGSKA (reference sequence). The CDR3 reads CSARVGSASYGYTF. The DNA of the CDR3 is TGCAGTGCTAGAGTAGGCAGCGCTTCCTATGGCTACACCTTC.

At least ten counts were recorded for this clonotype. The chain uses TRBV2 and TRBJ2-7; D is ambiguous. In germline, CDR1 is SNHLY, CDR2 FYNNEI. This CDR3 region has 16 residues. Trimming shortened V by 5 bases and J by 0 bases, and 17 bases separated the two germline ends. CDR3 amino acids: CASSFPLQSGSYEQYF. CDR3 in DNA: TGTGCCAGCAGTTTTCCCCTGCAGTCAGGCTCCTACGAGCAGTACTTC.

J is TRBJ1-1 and V is TRBV4-1; D uncertain. The CDR3 contains 15 residues. Trimming cost V 3 bases and J 0 bases, with 11 bases left between them. The germline CDR1 and CDR2 sequences are MGHRA and YSYEKL. In DNA, the CDR3 is TGCGCCAGCAGCCACCCGGAACGGCTGAACACTGAAGCTTTCTTT. This translates into CASSHPERLNTEAFF.

The chain uses TRBV5-1 and TRBJ2-1, with 7 nucleotides matching TRBD1. The germline V gene has CDR1 SGHRS and CDR2 YFSETQ. The CDR3 is made up of 15 amino acids. J lost 5 bases, V lost 2 bases, and 7 bases had no gene match. CDR3 DNA sequence: TGCGCCAGCAGCTTACAGGGGTTTCCAAACAATGAGCAGTTCTTC. Its translation: CASSLQGFPNNEQFF. Supplemented by reference TRBV5-1 and TRBJ2-1, the full variable domain reads KAGVTQTPRYLIKTRGQQVTLSCSPISGHRSVSWYQQTPGQGLQFLFEYFSETQRNKGNFPGRFSGRQFSNSRSEMNVSTLELGDSALYLCASSLQGFPNNEQFFGPGTRLTVL.

The chain joins TRBV5-1 to TRBJ1-4, with a tentative D call TRBD1 (5 bases). CDR1 and CDR2 (germline): SGHRS, YFSETQ. This CDR3 spans 16 amino acids. The germline V and J ends were trimmed by 0 bases and 8 bases, with 17 bases remaining between them. For the CDR3, the DNA is TGCGCCAGCAGCTTGGCCGATGGAGGGACTTGGGAAAAACTGTTTTTT. Its translation is CASSLADGGTWEKLFF. The full variable domain, rest sourced from reference TRBV5-1 and TRBJ1-4, is KAGVTQTPRYLIKTRGQQVTLSCSPISGHRSVSWYQQTPGQGLQFLFEYFSETQRNKGNFPGRFSGRQFSNSRSEMNVSTLELGDSALYLCASSLADGGTWEKLFFGSGTQLSVL.